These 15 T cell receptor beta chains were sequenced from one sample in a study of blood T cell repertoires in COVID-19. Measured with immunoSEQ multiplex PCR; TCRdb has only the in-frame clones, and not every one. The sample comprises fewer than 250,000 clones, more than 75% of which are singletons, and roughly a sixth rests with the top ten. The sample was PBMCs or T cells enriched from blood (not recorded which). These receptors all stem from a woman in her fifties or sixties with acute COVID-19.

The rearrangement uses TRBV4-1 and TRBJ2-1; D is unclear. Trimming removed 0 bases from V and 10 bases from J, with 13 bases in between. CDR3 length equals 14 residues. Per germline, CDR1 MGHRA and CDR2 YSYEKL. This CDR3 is CASSQDMRLREQFF. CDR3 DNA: TGCGCCAGCAGCCAAGATATGCGATTGCGGGAGCAGTTCTTC.

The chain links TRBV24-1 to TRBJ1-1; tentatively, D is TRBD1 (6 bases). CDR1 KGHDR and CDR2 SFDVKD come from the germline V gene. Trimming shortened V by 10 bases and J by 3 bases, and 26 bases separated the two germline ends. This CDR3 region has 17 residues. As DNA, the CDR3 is TGTGCCACAAGATTACCACCCAGGGGCTCCTGGGACACTGAAGCTTTCTTT. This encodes CATRLPPRGSWDTEAFF.

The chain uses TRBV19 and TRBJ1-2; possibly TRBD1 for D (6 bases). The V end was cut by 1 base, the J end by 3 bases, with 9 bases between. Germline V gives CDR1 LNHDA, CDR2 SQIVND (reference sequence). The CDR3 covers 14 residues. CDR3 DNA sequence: TGTGCCAGTAGTATAGTTAACAGGGACTATGGCTACACCTTC. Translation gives CASSIVNRDYGYTF.

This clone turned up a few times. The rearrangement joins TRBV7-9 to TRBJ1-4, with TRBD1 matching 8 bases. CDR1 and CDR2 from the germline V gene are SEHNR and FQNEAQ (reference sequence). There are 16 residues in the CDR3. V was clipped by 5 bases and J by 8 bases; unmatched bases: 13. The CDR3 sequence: CASSAVGGQGGEKLFF. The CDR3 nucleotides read TGTGCCAGCAGCGCCGTCGGAGGACAGGGAGGGGAAAAACTGTTTTTT.

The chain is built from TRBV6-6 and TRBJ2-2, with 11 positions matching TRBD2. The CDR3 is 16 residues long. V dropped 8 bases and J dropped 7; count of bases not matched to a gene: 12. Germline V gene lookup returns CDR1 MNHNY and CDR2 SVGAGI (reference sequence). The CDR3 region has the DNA TGTGCCAGCTTACTAGCGGGGGCCGGTAAAGGCGGGGAGCTGTTTTTT. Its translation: CASLLAGAGKGGELFF.

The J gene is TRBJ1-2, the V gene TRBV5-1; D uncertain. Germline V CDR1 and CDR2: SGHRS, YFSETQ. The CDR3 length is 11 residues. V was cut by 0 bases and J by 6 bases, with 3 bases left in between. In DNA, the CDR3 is TGCGCCAGCAGCTTGGCCGATGGCTACACCTTC. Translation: CASSLADGYTF.

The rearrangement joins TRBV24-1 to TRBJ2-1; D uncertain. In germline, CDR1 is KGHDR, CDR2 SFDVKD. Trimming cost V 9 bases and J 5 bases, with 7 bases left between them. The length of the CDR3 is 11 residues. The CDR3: CATDYNNEQFF. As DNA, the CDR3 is TGTGCCACCGATTACAACAATGAGCAGTTCTTC.

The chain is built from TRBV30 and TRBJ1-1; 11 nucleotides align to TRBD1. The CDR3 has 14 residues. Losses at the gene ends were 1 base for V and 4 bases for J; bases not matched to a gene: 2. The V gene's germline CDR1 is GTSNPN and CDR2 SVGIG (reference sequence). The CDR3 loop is CAWSGGTGGTEAFF. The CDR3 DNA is TGTGCCTGGAGTGGCGGGACAGGGGGCACTGAAGCTTTCTTT.

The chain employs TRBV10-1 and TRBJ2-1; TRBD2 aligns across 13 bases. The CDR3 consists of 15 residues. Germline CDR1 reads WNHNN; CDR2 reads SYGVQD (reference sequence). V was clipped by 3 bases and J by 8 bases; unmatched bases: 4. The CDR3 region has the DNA TGCGCCAGCAGTGATCGACTAGCGGGGGGCGATGAGCAGTTCTTC. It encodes CASSDRLAGGDEQFF.

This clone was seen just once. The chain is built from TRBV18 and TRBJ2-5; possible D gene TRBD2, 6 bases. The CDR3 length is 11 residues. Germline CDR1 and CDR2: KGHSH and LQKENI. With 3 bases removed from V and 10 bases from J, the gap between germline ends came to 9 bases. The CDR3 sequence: CASSPEGDQYF. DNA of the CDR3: TGTGCCAGCTCACCGGAGGGCGACCAGTACTTC.

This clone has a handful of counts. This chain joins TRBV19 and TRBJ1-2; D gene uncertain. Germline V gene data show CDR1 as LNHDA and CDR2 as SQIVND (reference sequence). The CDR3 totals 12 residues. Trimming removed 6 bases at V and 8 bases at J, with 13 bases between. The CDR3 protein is CASRSWRYGYTF. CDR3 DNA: TGTGCCAGTAGGTCTTGGAGGTACGGCTACACCTTC.

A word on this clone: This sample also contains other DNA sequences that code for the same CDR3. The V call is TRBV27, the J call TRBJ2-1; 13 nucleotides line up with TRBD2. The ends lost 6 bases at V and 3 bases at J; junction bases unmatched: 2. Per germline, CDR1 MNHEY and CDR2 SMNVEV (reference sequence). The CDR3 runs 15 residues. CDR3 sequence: CASSRLAGGYNEQFF. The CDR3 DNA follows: TGTGCCAGCAGCCGACTAGCGGGGGGCTACAATGAGCAGTTCTTC.

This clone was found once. As DNA, the CDR3 is TGTGCCAGCAGCCAGGAAAGAATTCATGGCTACACCTTC. This translates into CASSQERIHGYTF. The chain combines TRBV7-2 with TRBJ1-2; D remains unclear. Germline CDR1 is SGHTA and CDR2 is FQGNSA. The CDR3 runs to 13 residues. V was clipped by 5 bases and J by 6 bases, with 13 bases between them.

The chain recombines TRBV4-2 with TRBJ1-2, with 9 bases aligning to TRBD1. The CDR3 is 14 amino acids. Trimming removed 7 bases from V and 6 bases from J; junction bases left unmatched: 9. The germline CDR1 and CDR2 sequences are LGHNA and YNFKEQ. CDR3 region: CASTSRTGDDGYTF. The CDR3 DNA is TGTGCCAGCACCTCCCGGACAGGGGACGATGGCTACACCTTC.

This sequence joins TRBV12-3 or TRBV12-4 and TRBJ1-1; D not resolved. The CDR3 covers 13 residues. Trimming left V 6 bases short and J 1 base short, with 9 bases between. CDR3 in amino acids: CASRSTENTEAFF. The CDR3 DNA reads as TGTGCCAGCAGATCCACAGAGAACACTGAAGCTTTCTTT.